Given below is one T cell receptor beta chain in context. The data originate from a study of T cell changes during pregnancy in multiple sclerosis. TCRdb's copy holds only in-frame clones and misses some; the assay was immunoSEQ multiplex PCR. The sample carries under 85,000 clones, over 85% recorded once. J gave up 2 bases and V 2 bases, and 8 bases lay outside the gene matches. The CDR3 consists of 16 residues. Germline V gene lookup returns CDR1 GTSNPN and CDR2 SVGIG (reference sequence). The TCR sequence derives from a female donor with multiple sclerosis, enrolled in a pregnancy study. V usage is TRBV30 and J usage is TRBJ2-3, with 9 bases that match TRBD2. The source material was CD4+ T cells from peripheral blood mononuclear cells, sampled before pregnancy. The CDR3 sequence is CAWSRGRDGLTDTQYF. The CDR3 bases are TGTGCCTGGAGTCGCGGGAGGGATGGACTCACAGATACGCAGTATTTT.